Each of the 5 T cell receptor beta chains below was sequenced from the same sample in a study of beta chain features in type 1 diabetes. cDNA synthesis used the whole RNA isolate, giving expressed TCRB sequences. Repertoires were generated with immunoSEQ multiplex PCR, while TCRdb's copy carries only in-frame clones and drops some. The sample holds approximately 44,000 clones, 66% seen once. Regarding the study as a whole: When Type 1 diabetes patients were examined, their TCRB CDR3s proved moderately but significantly shorter in all four CD4+ subsets.

Which antigens these TCRs recognize remains unknown. The source material was Tregs from blood. All receptors derive from a woman between 18 and 29 years old with type 1 diabetes.

The rearrangement joins TRBV5-1 to TRBJ2-3; D is ambiguous. Germline V gene data show CDR1 as SGHRS and CDR2 as YFSETQ. V lost 3 bases, J lost 6 bases, and 11 bases lay in between. CDR3 length equals 13 residues. The CDR3 loop is CASSSQDGDTQYF. In DNA, the CDR3 is TGCGCCAGCAGCTCGCAGGATGGGGATACGCAGTATTTT. The full variable domain, in which reference TRBV5-1 and TRBJ2-3 provide the parts outside the CDR3, is KAGVTQTPRYLIKTRGQQVTLSCSPISGHRSVSWYQQTPGQGLQFLFEYFSETQRNKGNFPGRFSGRQFSNSRSEMNVSTLELGDSALYLCASSSQDGDTQYFGPGTRLTVL.

The CDR3 DNA reads as TGTGCCAGCAGCTTCGACAGGGCTGGCTACGAGCAGTACTTC. Protein sequence: CASSFDRAGYEQYF. J is TRBJ2-7 and V is TRBV13; 7 bases fit TRBD1. The V and J ends lost 3 bases and 3 bases, in that order; junction bases with no gene match: 5. The germline gives CDR1 PRHDT, CDR2 FYEKMQ (reference sequence). This CDR3 spans 14 amino acids. Filled out from reference TRBV13 and TRBJ2-7, the complete variable domain reads AAGVIQSPRHLIKEKRETATLKCYPIPRHDTVYWYQQGPGQDPQFLISFYEKMQSDKGSIPDRFSAQQFSDYHSELNMSSLELGDSALYFCASSFDRAGYEQYFGPGTRLTVT.

This clone was counted once. The chain links TRBV7-2 to TRBJ2-5; 8 nucleotides align to TRBD2. The CDR3 has 16 residues. The V and J ends lost 2 bases and 5 bases, in that order; junction bases with no gene match: 10. Germline CDR1 and CDR2: SGHTA and FQGNSA. CDR3 DNA sequence: TGTGCCAGCAGCTTACTCCACGGGGGGGCTGGGGAGACCCAGTACTTC. Amino acid sequence: CASSLLHGGAGETQYF.

The V and J genes are TRBV19 and TRBJ1-2; tentative D call: TRBD1 (6 bases). Germline CDR1 LNHDA, CDR2 SQIVND (reference sequence). The ends were cut back, 4 bases at V and 4 bases at J, with 13 bases in the middle. The CDR3 runs 14 residues. This CDR3 reads CASSNQGQFYGYTF. CDR3 bases: TGTGCCAGTAGTAACCAAGGACAGTTCTATGGCTACACCTTC.

The rearrangement joins TRBV21-1 to TRBJ1-4; the listed D gene, TRBD1, was not tested against the DNA. TRBV21-1 is annotated as a pseudogene. The CDR3 has 16 residues. CDR3: CASSLKGQATNEKLFF. The CDR3 nucleotides are TGTGCCAGCAGCCTCAAAGGACAGGCAACTAATGAAAAACTGTTTTTT.